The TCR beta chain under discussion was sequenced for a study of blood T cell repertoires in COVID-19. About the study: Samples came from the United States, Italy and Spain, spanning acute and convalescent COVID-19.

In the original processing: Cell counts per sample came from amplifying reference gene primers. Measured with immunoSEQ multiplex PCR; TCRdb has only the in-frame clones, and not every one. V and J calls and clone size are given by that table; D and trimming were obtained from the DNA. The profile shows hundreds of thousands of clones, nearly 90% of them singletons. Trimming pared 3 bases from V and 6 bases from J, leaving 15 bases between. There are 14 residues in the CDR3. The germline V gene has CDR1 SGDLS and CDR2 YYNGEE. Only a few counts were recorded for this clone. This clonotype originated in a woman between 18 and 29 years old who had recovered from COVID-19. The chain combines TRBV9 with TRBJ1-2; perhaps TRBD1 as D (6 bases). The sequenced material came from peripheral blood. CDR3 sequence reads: CASSASTGKHGYTF. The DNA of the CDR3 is TGTGCCAGCAGCGCCTCAACAGGGAAACATGGCTACACCTTC.